This section outlines one T cell receptor (beta chain) sequence together with its context. The data derive from a study of blood T cell repertoires in COVID-19. Study processing details: It was from reference gene primer amplification that nucleated cell counts were estimated. Assay used: immunoSEQ multiplex PCR; TCRdb lists only in-frame clones, some missing. The V and J calls and clone size are taken from that table; D and trimming were inferred from the DNA. The repertoire holds 150,000 to 200,000 clones, 88% seen once, with roughly 5.5% in the top ten. This CDR3 has 14 residues. Germline V gene lookup returns CDR1 KGHSH and CDR2 LQKENI. The V gene end was trimmed by 5 bases and the J gene end by 0 bases; junction bases not matched to a gene: 4.

What was sequenced was peripheral blood. This receptor was obtained from a man aged 35 to 55 with active or convalescent COVID-19. The chain combines TRBV18 with TRBJ2-7; TRBD1 matches at 7 bases. CDR3 amino acids: CASSYRGVSYEQYF. The CDR3, as DNA: TGTGCCAGCTCATACAGGGGAGTCTCCTACGAGCAGTACTTC.